These T cell receptor beta chains were read from a single sample in a study of blood T cell repertoires in COVID-19. Measured with immunoSEQ multiplex PCR; TCRdb has only the in-frame clones, and not every one. Of under 250,000 clones listed, 83% are singletons. The sample consisted of peripheral blood. These receptors originate from a middle-aged woman with active or convalescent COVID-19. Both conserved end residues are part of each CDR3. D genes are given only for firm matches. For some rows the clone size is stated as once, few or many, or as a class when expanded; others skip it.

clone size: .; D gene: .; CDR3 length: 15; V gene: TRBV19; J gene: TRBJ1-6; CDR3 protein: CASSINPAGPAALHF; CDR3 DNA: TGTGCCAGTAGTATAAACCCTGCGGGTCCGGCCGCCCTCCACTTT
clone size: .; D gene: .; CDR3 length: 12; V gene: TRBV28; J gene: TRBJ2-7; CDR3 protein: CASSFRSYEQYF; CDR3 DNA: TGTGCCAGCAGTTTTCGCTCCTACGAGCAGTACTTC
clone size: .; D gene: .; CDR3 length: 14; V gene: TRBV3-1/TRBV3-2; J gene: TRBJ1-2; CDR3 protein: CASSQDGQVYGYTF; CDR3 DNA: TGTGCCAGCAGCCAAGATGGTCAGGTCTATGGCTACACCTTC
clone size: .; D gene: .; CDR3 length: 16; V gene: TRBV3-1/TRBV3-2; J gene: TRBJ1-4; CDR3 protein: CASSQVGGPTNEKLFF; CDR3 DNA: TGTGCCAGCAGCCAAGTTGGGGGCCCAACTAATGAAAAACTGTTTTTT
clone size: .; D gene: TRBD1; CDR3 length: 15; V gene: TRBV30; J gene: TRBJ1-1; CDR3 protein: CAWSRGQRMNTEAFF; CDR3 DNA: TGTGCCTGGAGTAGGGGACAGAGAATGAACACTGAAGCTTTCTTT
clone size: .; D gene: .; CDR3 length: 14; V gene: TRBV24-1; J gene: TRBJ1-1; CDR3 protein: CATSKAGANTEAFF; CDR3 DNA: TGTGCCACCAGCAAAGCAGGGGCGAACACTGAAGCTTTCTTT
clone size: .; D gene: TRBD1; CDR3 length: 15; V gene: TRBV4-2; J gene: TRBJ1-1; CDR3 protein: CASSLTPDRGTEAFF; CDR3 DNA: TGTGCCAGCAGCCTCACCCCGGACAGGGGCACTGAAGCTTTCTTT
clone size: .; D gene: TRBD1; CDR3 length: 13; V gene: TRBV15; J gene: TRBJ1-4; CDR3 protein: CATSRGTGMELFF; CDR3 DNA: TGTGCCACCAGCAGAGGGACAGGGATGGAACTGTTTTTT
clone size: .; D gene: TRBD1; CDR3 length: 13; V gene: TRBV19; J gene: TRBJ1-1; CDR3 protein: CASYTGGRSEAFF; CDR3 DNA: TGTGCCAGTTACACAGGGGGCCGTTCTGAAGCTTTCTTT
clone size: few; D gene: .; CDR3 length: 15; V gene: TRBV30; J gene: TRBJ2-7; CDR3 protein: CAWTPAGRRGNEQYF; CDR3 DNA: TGTGCCTGGACGCCTGCGGGACGAAGGGGCAACGAGCAGTACTTC
clone size: .; D gene: TRBD2; CDR3 length: 16; V gene: TRBV6-1; J gene: TRBJ2-5; CDR3 protein: CASSDPGLAGFETQYF; CDR3 DNA: TGTGCCAGCAGTGACCCGGGACTAGCGGGGTTCGAGACCCAGTACTTC
clone size: .; D gene: TRBD2; CDR3 length: 15; V gene: TRBV5-4; J gene: TRBJ2-5; CDR3 protein: CASRDLAGGQETQYF; CDR3 DNA: TGTGCCAGCAGGGACCTAGCGGGGGGCCAAGAGACCCAGTACTTC
clone size: .; D gene: TRBD1; CDR3 length: 13; V gene: TRBV11-3; J gene: TRBJ1-4; CDR3 protein: CASRDRYNEKLFF; CDR3 DNA: TGTGCCAGCCGGGACAGATATAATGAAAAACTGTTTTTT
clone size: .; D gene: TRBD1; CDR3 length: 15; V gene: TRBV4-3; J gene: TRBJ1-1; CDR3 protein: CASSQDQDRGPEAFF; CDR3 DNA: TGCGCCAGCAGCCAAGATCAGGACAGGGGACCTGAAGCTTTCTTT
clone size: .; D gene: TRBD2; CDR3 length: 15; V gene: TRBV11-3; J gene: TRBJ2-7; CDR3 protein: CASSLVISGDYEQYF; CDR3 DNA: TGTGCCAGCAGCTTAGTCATTAGCGGGGACTACGAGCAGTACTTC
clone size: .; D gene: TRBD2; CDR3 length: 15; V gene: TRBV10-2; J gene: TRBJ2-5; CDR3 protein: CASSETSGGAETQYF; CDR3 DNA: TGCGCCAGCAGTGAGACTAGCGGGGGGGCCGAGACCCAGTACTTC
clone size: .; D gene: TRBD1; CDR3 length: 14; V gene: TRBV24-1; J gene: TRBJ1-5; CDR3 protein: CATADRGYNQPQHF; CDR3 DNA: TGTGCCACAGCAGACAGGGGTTACAATCAGCCCCAGCATTTT
clone size: once; D gene: TRBD1; CDR3 length: 16; V gene: TRBV7-2; J gene: TRBJ1-3; CDR3 protein: CASSFRQGAGGNTIYF; CDR3 DNA: TGTGCCAGCAGCTTCAGACAGGGGGCGGGTGGAAACACCATATATTTT
clone size: .; D gene: .; CDR3 length: 15; V gene: TRBV7-6; J gene: TRBJ2-7; CDR3 protein: CASSLGSSATYEQYF; CDR3 DNA: TGTGCCAGCAGCTTAGGATCCAGCGCCACCTACGAGCAGTACTTC
clone size: .; D gene: .; CDR3 length: 17; V gene: TRBV5-1; J gene: TRBJ2-3; CDR3 protein: CASSLVVGGLGTDTQYF; CDR3 DNA: TGCGCCAGCAGCTTGGTAGTGGGGGGTCTAGGCACAGATACGCAGTATTTT
clone size: .; D gene: .; CDR3 length: 15; V gene: TRBV3-1/TRBV3-2; J gene: TRBJ2-6; CDR3 protein: CASSQVISGANVLTF; CDR3 DNA: TGTGCCAGCAGCCAAGTCATCTCTGGGGCCAACGTCCTGACTTTC
clone size: .; D gene: .; CDR3 length: 14; V gene: TRBV27; J gene: TRBJ1-6; CDR3 protein: CASSFGQSNSPLHF; CDR3 DNA: TGTGCCAGCAGTTTTGGGCAGTCTAATTCACCCCTCCACTTT
clone size: few; D gene: TRBD1; CDR3 length: 14; V gene: TRBV19; J gene: TRBJ1-6; CDR3 protein: CASGTADWNSPLHF; CDR3 DNA: TGTGCCAGTGGGACAGCGGACTGGAATTCACCCCTCCACTTT
clone size: .; D gene: .; CDR3 length: 15; V gene: TRBV25-1; J gene: TRBJ1-1; CDR3 protein: CASVYGGAGESEAFF; CDR3 DNA: TGTGCCAGCGTTTATGGGGGGGCAGGGGAGTCTGAAGCTTTCTTT
clone size: .; D gene: TRBD1; CDR3 length: 15; V gene: TRBV12-5; J gene: TRBJ1-3; CDR3 protein: CASGPAGTGRDTIYF; CDR3 DNA: TGTGCTAGTGGCCCCGCCGGGACAGGGAGGGACACCATATATTTT
clone size: once; D gene: TRBD2; CDR3 length: 15; V gene: TRBV3-1/TRBV3-2; J gene: TRBJ2-1; CDR3 protein: CASSLAGTSYNEQFF; CDR3 DNA: TGTGCCAGCAGCCTAGCGGGAACCTCCTACAATGAGCAGTTCTTC
clone size: .; D gene: TRBD2; CDR3 length: 15; V gene: TRBV14; J gene: TRBJ2-3; CDR3 protein: CASSQGPGGPDTQYF; CDR3 DNA: TGTGCCAGCAGCCAAGGTCCGGGAGGGCCAGATACGCAGTATTTT
clone size: .; D gene: .; CDR3 length: 12; V gene: TRBV6-5; J gene: TRBJ1-2; CDR3 protein: CASSSSTVGYTF; CDR3 DNA: .
clone size: .; D gene: TRBD1; CDR3 length: 14; V gene: TRBV12-5; J gene: TRBJ2-1; CDR3 protein: CASGTGDSYNEQFF; CDR3 DNA: TGTGCTAGTGGAACAGGGGATTCCTACAATGAGCAGTTCTTC
clone size: .; D gene: .; CDR3 length: 15; V gene: TRBV2; J gene: TRBJ1-4; CDR3 protein: CASSTAGRFNEKLFF; CDR3 DNA: TGTGCCAGCAGCACCGCGGGGAGATTTAATGAAAAACTGTTTTTT
clone size: .; D gene: .; CDR3 length: 17; V gene: TRBV15; J gene: TRBJ1-5; CDR3 protein: CATRRGPLIGSNQPQHF; CDR3 DNA: TGTGCCACCAGGCGTGGGCCACTGATAGGCAGCAATCAGCCCCAGCATTTT